Listed below are T cell receptor beta chains from one sample, sequenced in a study of blood T cell repertoires in COVID-19. Some clones are missing from TCRdb's copy, which holds only in-frame ones; the method was immunoSEQ multiplex PCR. The sample includes about 70,000 clones, roughly 85% of them seen just once. What was sequenced was peripheral blood. Receptor source: a man older than 75 with acute or convalescent COVID-19. Both conserved end residues are part of each CDR3. A D gene is named only where the DNA matches it firmly. Clone size, where shown, is once, few, many, or a class for clones that have expanded.

TRBJ1-2 - - TRBV3-1/TRBV3-2 CASSPSQAYGYTF TGTGCCAGCAGCCCGTCACAGGCATATGGCTACACCTTC
TRBJ2-2 - - TRBV18 CASSPTVTGELFF TGTGCCAGCTCACCGACAGTCACCGGGGAGCTGTTTTTT
TRBJ2-1 - - TRBV24-1 CATSDPSVNEQFF TGTGCCACCAGTGATCCCTCGGTCAATGAGCAGTTCTTC
TRBJ2-2 TRBD2 - TRBV5-1 CASSLSSGSFGELFF TGCGCCAGCAGCTTGAGTAGCGGGAGCTTCGGGGAGCTGTTTTTT
TRBJ2-1 TRBD1 - TRBV6-2/TRBV6-3 CASSYDRGEQFF TGTGCCAGCAGTTACGACAGGGGTGAGCAGTTCTTC
TRBJ1-5 TRBD1 - TRBV7-2 CASSSRTGNNQPQHF TGTGCCAGCAGTTCCCGGACAGGAAACAATCAGCCCCAGCATTTT
TRBJ1-2 - - TRBV21-1 CASSKAGHRSMNGYTF TGTGCCAGCAGCAAAGCGGGACACAGGTCAATGAATGGCTACACCTTC
TRBJ2-1 - - TRBV11-2 CASSLDQGRGPYNEQFF TGTGCCAGCAGCTTAGATCAGGGGAGGGGCCCCTACAATGAGCAGTTCTTC
TRBJ1-5 TRBD1 - TRBV6-5 CASRPTGTGSQPQHF TGTGCCAGCAGGCCGACAGGGACCGGGAGTCAGCCCCAGCATTTT
TRBJ1-1 - once TRBV25-1 CASSPQNLNTEAFF TGTGCCAGCAGTCCACAGAACCTGAACACTGAAGCTTTCTTT
TRBJ1-5 - - TRBV7-2 CASSIDSIQPQHF TGTGCCAGCAGTATCGACAGTATCCAGCCCCAGCATTTT
TRBJ1-1 - - TRBV19 CASMRAEVTEAFF TGTGCCAGTATGCGGGCAGAAGTAACTGAAGCTTTCTTT
TRBJ1-1 TRBD1 - TRBV9 CASSNRDSPNTEAFF TGTGCCAGCAGCAACAGGGACAGCCCGAACACTGAAGCTTTCTTT
TRBJ1-5 TRBD1 - TRBV27 CASKTGGTNQPQHF TGTGCCAGCAAAACAGGGGGAACCAATCAGCCCCAGCATTTT